This T cell receptor beta chain originates from a study of OX40 agonist ivuxolimab in advanced cancers. The wider study: From roughly 20 to 90 years was the age range, with a mean of around 56 years, and around 80% were male. Study conclusions and caveats: Compared with CD4+, CD8+ T cells on average had more expanded clones. By week 6 at 0.1 to 3.0 mg/kg, blood CD4+ and CD8+ T cells had expanded clonally.

Profiled with immunoSEQ multiplex PCR; TCRdb holds only in-frame clones, not every one. The sample has approximately 82,000 clones, approximately 87% seen once; the top ten hold 0.75% to 0.85%. This clone was seen only once. Its antigen is undetermined. CDR1 LNHDA and CDR2 SQIVND come from the germline V gene (reference sequence). CDR3 length equals 15 residues. Losses at the gene ends were 5 bases for V and 9 bases for J; bases not matched to a gene: 13. Samples were taken at baseline and on day 1 of cycles 4 and 7. Sequencing used CD4+ or CD8+ T cells sorted from blood, obtained in a trial of the OX40 agonist ivuxolimab. The chain combines TRBV19 with TRBJ2-1; 7 nucleotides align to TRBD1. This receptor was identified in an adult with an advanced solid tumor such as melanoma, head and neck, liver or kidney cancer. This CDR3 reads CASSRTTGSDIEQFF. The CDR3 DNA reads as TGTGCCAGTAGTCGGACGACAGGGTCTGATATTGAGCAGTTCTTC.